The 11 T cell receptor beta chains given below trace back to one sample, sequenced in a study of Graves' ophthalmopathy and Graves' hyperthyroidism (dated by TCRdb to 2017 to 2018). The sequencer was an Illumina HiSeq 2000. For repertoire sequencing, TCR beta CDR3 regions were amplified from RNA transcripts. A first-round RT-PCR used HTBI primers with the Qiagen OneStep RT-PCR kit, followed by a second-round multiplex PCR, size selection and purification. Through fastp at Q25 and MiXCR, TCRdb rebuilt clones from the public reads, retaining in-frame beta chains. Each CDR3 protein appears once, grouped with its most common genes and DNA. The sample has about 370,000 distinct CDR3 sequences on record, about 18% of them singletons. In total, the top ten clones hold around 1.5% of the sample. The specimen sequenced was peripheral blood. Receptors originate from a woman between 18 and 30 years old with Graves' ophthalmopathy. Donor details come from another sample of the same person, matched by shared clones.

This clonotype was seen repeatedly, ten times or more. The chain uses TRBV28 and TRBJ2-7, with TRBD1 matching 8 bases. The CDR3 spans 14 residues. Germline assignment: CDR1 MDHEN and CDR2 SYDVKM. After removal of 3 bases from V and 0 bases from J, the junction contained 1 base not matched to a gene. In nucleotides, the CDR3 is TGTGCCAGCAGTTTGACAGGGGTCTCCTACGAGCAGTACTTC. Translating gives CASSLTGVSYEQYF. The full variable domain, rest sourced from reference TRBV28 and TRBJ2-7, is DVKVTQSSRYLVKRTGEKVFLECVQDMDHENMFWYRQDPGLGLRLIYFSYDVKMKEKGDIPEGYSVSREKKERFSLILESASTNQTSMYLCASSLTGVSYEQYFGPGTRLTVT.

This clonotype was recorded many times. The V gene is TRBV20-1, the J gene TRBJ2-5; D perhaps matches TRBD2 (5 bases). In germline, CDR1 is DFQATT, CDR2 SNEGSKA (reference sequence). This CDR3 region has 13 residues. Trimming left V 0 bases short and J 3 bases short, with 8 bases between. CDR3 DNA sequence: TGCAGTGCTAGAGACGGACTGGAAGAGACCCAGTACTTC. It is translated as CSARDGLEETQYF.

This clonotype has more than one count but fewer than ten. The chain joins TRBV18 to TRBJ2-4; D is possibly TRBD1 (5 bases). Looked up from germline, CDR1 is KGHSH and CDR2 is LQKENI. The CDR3 loop spans 16 amino acids. V gave up 4 bases and J gave up 0 bases, with 13 bases separating them. For the CDR3, the DNA is TGTGCCAGCTCACTGGACACCCGATTAGCCAAAAACATTCAGTACTTC. It is translated as CASSLDTRLAKNIQYF. Full variable domain (remainder filled in from reference TRBV18 and TRBJ2-4): NAGVMQNPRHLVRRRGQEARLRCSPMKGHSHVYWYRQLPEEGLKFMVYLQKENIIDESGMPKERFSAEFPKEGPSILRIQQVVRGDSAAYFCASSLDTRLAKNIQYFGAGTRLSVL.

The sample holds many counts of this clonotype. CDR3: CASNNNRVSRETQYF. Here the CDR3 DNA reads TGTGCCAGCAATAACAACAGGGTCAGTCGGGAGACCCAGTACTTC. V usage is TRBV6-2 or TRBV6-3 and J usage is TRBJ2-5; TRBD1 is a possible D gene (6 bases). The V end lost 7 bases, the J end lost 5 bases, and 20 bases lay between the germline ends. The germline gives CDR1 MNHEY, CDR2 SVGEGT. The CDR3 consists of 15 residues.

This clonotype was picked up a small number of times. The V call is TRBV11-2, the J call TRBJ2-7; D ambiguous. This CDR3 spans 12 amino acids. The ends were cut back, 8 bases at V and 4 bases at J, with 12 bases in the middle. Germline V gene sequence: CDR1 SGHAT, CDR2 FQNNGV. CDR3: CASGPLIYEQYF. Written as DNA, the CDR3 is TGTGCCAGCGGACCCCTCATTTACGAGCAGTACTTC. Using reference TRBV11-2 and TRBJ2-7 for the parts outside the CDR3, the full variable domain is EAGVAQSPRYKIIEKRQSVAFWCNPISGHATLYWYQQILGQGPKLLIQFQNNGVVDDSQLPKDRFSAERLKGVDSTLKIQPAKLEDSAVYLCASGPLIYEQYFGPGTRLTVT.

V is TRBV6-1 and J is TRBJ1-1; TRBD1 matches at 7 bases. This CDR3 has 14 residues. V was pared by 7 bases and J by 1 base, with 6 bases of the junction left unmatched. From germline, CDR1 is MNHNS and CDR2 SASEGT. The CDR3 sequence is CASNRQGENTEAFF. The CDR3 DNA reads TGTGCCAGCAACCGACAGGGCGAGAACACTGAAGCTTTCTTT.

This clonotype was seen many times. This rearrangement joins TRBV11-2 to TRBJ2-7; weak D call: TRBD2 (5 bases). CDR1 is SGHAT, CDR2 FQNNGV, per germline. There are 15 residues in the CDR3. V was trimmed by 4 bases and J by 7 bases, leaving 20 bases between them. The CDR3 is CASSSWTDPGREQYF. CDR3 coding DNA: TGTGCCAGCAGCTCATGGACGGACCCGGGGAGAGAGCAGTACTTC. Looking up the rest from reference TRBV11-2 and TRBJ2-7 gives the full variable domain: EAGVAQSPRYKIIEKRQSVAFWCNPISGHATLYWYQQILGQGPKLLIQFQNNGVVDDSQLPKDRFSAERLKGVDSTLKIQPAKLEDSAVYLCASSSWTDPGREQYFGPGTRLTVT.

Ten or more counts support this clonotype. V and J are TRBV6-1 and TRBJ2-5; unclear D gene. This CDR3 has 12 residues. The V and J ends lost 5 bases and 5 bases respectively, with 9 bases between them. The V gene's germline CDR1 is MNHNS and CDR2 SASEGT. The CDR3 spells CASSPAGETQYF. CDR3 DNA: TGTGCCAGCAGTCCCGCCGGGGAGACCCAGTACTTC.

This clonotype was recorded at least ten times. J is TRBJ2-7 and V is TRBV28; 8 bases align to TRBD1. V was pared by 5 bases and J by 2 bases, with 11 bases of the junction left unmatched. CDR1 MDHEN and CDR2 SYDVKM come from the germline V gene. This CDR3 contains 16 residues. The CDR3 nucleotides read TGTGCCAGCAGTGCTACAGGGGGATCCCCCCCCTACGAGCAGTACTTC. Its translation is CASSATGGSPPYEQYF.

This clonotype was detected many times. This clone may be a read error of a much larger clone one base away. As the CDR3 is not closed by the conserved phenylalanine or tryptophan, this likely results from a read error. The rearrangement uses TRBV10-2 and TRBJ2-7, with a weak D call TRBD2 (5 bases). Trimming left V 4 bases short and J 0 bases short, with 10 bases between. Germline CDR1 WSHSY, CDR2 SAAADI. This CDR3 comprises 14 residues. Written as DNA, the CDR3 is TGCGCCAGCAGTGTAGGGAGTAGCTCCTACGAGCAGTACCTC. It encodes CASSVGSSSYEQYL.

Ten or more counts support this clonotype. The rearrangement links TRBV6-1 to TRBJ1-5, with TRBD1 matching over 8 bases. With V trimmed by 4 bases and J by 0 bases, 8 bases remained unmatched. This CDR3 region has 17 residues. Germline CDR1 is MNHNS and CDR2 is SASEGT. The CDR3 is CASSVIAGQVSNQPQHF. The CDR3 DNA sequence: TGTGCCAGCAGTGTGATCGCGGGACAGGTTAGCAATCAGCCCCAGCATTTT.